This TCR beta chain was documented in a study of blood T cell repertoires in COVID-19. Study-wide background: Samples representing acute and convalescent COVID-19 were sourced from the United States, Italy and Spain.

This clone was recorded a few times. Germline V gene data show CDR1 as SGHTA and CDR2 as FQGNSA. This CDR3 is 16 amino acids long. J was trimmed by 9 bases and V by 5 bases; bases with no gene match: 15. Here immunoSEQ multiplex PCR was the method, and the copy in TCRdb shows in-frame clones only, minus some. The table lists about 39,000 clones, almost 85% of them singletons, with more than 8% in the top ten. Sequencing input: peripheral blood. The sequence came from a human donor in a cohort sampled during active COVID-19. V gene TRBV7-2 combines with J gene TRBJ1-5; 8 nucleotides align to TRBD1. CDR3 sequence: CASSPGQGLSMAPQHF. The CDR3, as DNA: TGTGCCAGCAGCCCCGGACAGGGCCTATCGATGGCGCCCCAGCATTTT.